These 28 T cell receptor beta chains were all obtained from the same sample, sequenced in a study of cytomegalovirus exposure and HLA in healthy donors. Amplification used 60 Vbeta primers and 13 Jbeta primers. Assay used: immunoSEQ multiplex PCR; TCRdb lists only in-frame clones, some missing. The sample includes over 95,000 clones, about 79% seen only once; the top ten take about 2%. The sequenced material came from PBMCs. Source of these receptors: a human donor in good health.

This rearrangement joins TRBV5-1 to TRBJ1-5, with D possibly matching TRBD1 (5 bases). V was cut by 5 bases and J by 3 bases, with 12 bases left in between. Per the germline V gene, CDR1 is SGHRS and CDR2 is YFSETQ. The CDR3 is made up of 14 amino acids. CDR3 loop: CASSYDSLNQPQHF. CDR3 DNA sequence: TGCGCCAGCAGTTACGACAGCCTCAATCAGCCCCAGCATTTT.

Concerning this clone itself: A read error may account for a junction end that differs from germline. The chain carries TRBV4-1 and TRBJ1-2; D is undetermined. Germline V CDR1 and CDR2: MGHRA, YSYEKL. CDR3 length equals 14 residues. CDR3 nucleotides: TGCGCCAGCAGCCAAGATCACGGAAAAACTAAACGGGTATTC. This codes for CASSQDHGKTKRVF.

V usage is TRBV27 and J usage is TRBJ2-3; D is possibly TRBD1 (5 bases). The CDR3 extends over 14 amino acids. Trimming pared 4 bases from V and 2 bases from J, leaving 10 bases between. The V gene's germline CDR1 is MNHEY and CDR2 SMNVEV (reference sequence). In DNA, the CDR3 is TGTGCCAGCAGTTCTAGACAGTACACAGATACGCAGTATTTT. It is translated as CASSSRQYTDTQYF.

In DNA form, the CDR3 reads TGCGCCAGCAGCTTGGTGGTAGCGGGAGGCAAAAACATTCAGTACTTC. This codes for CASSLVVAGGKNIQYF. V gene TRBV5-1 combines with J gene TRBJ2-4; 10 nucleotides line up with TRBD2. V was pared by 0 bases and J by 3 bases, with 3 bases of the junction left unmatched. The germline gives CDR1 SGHRS, CDR2 YFSETQ. The CDR3 totals 16 residues.

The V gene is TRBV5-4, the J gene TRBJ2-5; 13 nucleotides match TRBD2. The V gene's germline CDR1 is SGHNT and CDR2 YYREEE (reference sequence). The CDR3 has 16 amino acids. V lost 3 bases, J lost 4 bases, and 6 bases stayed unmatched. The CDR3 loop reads CASSSGLAGVAETQYF. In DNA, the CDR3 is TGTGCCAGCAGCTCCGGACTAGCGGGAGTTGCAGAGACCCAGTACTTC.

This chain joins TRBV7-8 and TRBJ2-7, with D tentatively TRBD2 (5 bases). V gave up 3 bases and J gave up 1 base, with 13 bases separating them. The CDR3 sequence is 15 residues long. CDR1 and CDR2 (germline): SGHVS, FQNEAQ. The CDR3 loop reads CASSFAGVPSYEQYF. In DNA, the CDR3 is TGTGCCAGCAGCTTTGCCGGGGTCCCTTCCTACGAGCAGTACTTC. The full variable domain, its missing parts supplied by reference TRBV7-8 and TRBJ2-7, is GAGVSQSPRYKVAKRGQDVALRCDPISGHVSLFWYQQALGQGPEFLTYFQNEAQLDKSGLPSDRFFAERPEGSVSTLKIQRTQQEDSAVYLCASSFAGVPSYEQYFGPGTRLTVT.

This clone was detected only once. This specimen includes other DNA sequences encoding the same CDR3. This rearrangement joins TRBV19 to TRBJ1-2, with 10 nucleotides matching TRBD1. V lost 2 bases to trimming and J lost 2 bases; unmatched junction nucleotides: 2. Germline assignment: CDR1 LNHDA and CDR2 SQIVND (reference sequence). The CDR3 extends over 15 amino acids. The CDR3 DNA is TGTGCCAGTAGTATATCGGGACAGGGGAACTATGGCTACACCTTC. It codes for CASSISGQGNYGYTF.

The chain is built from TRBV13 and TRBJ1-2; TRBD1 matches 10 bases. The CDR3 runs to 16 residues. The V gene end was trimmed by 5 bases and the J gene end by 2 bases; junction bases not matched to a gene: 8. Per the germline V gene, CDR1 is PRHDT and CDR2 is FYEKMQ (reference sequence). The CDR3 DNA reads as TGTGCCAGCAGCCTCCCCGGGACAGGGGTCAACTATGGCTACACCTTC. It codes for CASSLPGTGVNYGYTF.

For the CDR3, the DNA is TGTGCCAGCTCTTCGGGGGGGTCATCCTACGAGCAGTACTTC. The encoded protein is CASSSGGSSYEQYF. This rearrangement joins TRBV2 to TRBJ2-7; the match to TRBD2 covers 8 bases. The ends lost 8 bases at V and 1 base at J; junction bases unmatched: 7. Germline loops: CDR1 SNHLY, CDR2 FYNNEI. The CDR3 has 14 amino acids.

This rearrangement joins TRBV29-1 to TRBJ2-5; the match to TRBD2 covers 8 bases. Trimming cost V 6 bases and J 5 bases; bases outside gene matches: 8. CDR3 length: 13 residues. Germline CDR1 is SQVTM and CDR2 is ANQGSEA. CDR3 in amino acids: CSVGGGWRETQYF. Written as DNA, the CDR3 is TGCAGCGTGGGCGGGGGGTGGCGGGAGACCCAGTACTTC.

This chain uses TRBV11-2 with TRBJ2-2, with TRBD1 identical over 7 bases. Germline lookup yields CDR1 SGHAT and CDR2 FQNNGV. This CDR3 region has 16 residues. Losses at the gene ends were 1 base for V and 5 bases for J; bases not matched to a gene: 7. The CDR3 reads CASSLAARGWTGELFF. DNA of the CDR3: TGTGCCAGCAGCTTAGCGGCCAGGGGGTGGACCGGGGAGCTGTTTTTT.

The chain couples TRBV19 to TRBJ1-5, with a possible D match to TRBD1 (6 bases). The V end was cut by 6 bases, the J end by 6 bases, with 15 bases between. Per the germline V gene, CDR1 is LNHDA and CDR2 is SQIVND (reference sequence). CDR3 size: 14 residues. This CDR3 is CASSLDSGPQPQHF. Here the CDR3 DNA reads TGTGCCAGTAGCCTGGACAGCGGACCTCAGCCCCAGCATTTT.

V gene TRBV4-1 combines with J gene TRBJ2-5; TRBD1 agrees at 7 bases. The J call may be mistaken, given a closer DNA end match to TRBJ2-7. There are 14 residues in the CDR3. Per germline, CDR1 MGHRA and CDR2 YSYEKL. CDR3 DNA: TGCGCCAGCAGCCAAGTGGTAAGGGGGCGCGAGCAGTACTTC. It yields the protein CASSQVVRGREQYF.

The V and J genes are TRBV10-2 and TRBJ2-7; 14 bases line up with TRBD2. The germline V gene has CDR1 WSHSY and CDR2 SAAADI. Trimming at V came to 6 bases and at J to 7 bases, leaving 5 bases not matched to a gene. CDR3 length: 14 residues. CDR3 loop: CASRTSGRAWEQYF. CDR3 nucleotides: TGCGCCAGCAGGACTAGCGGGAGGGCCTGGGAGCAGTACTTC.

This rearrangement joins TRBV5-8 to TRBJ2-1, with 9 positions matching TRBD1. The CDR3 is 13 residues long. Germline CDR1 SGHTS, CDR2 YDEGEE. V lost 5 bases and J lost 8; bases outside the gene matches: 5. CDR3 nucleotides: TGTGCCAGCAGAAGGACAGGGGTCCATGAGCAGTTCTTC. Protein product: CASRRTGVHEQFF.

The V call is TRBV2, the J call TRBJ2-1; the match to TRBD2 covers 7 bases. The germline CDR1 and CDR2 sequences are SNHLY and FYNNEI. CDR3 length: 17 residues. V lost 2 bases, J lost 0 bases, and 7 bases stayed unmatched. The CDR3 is CASSELSGGGSYNEQFF. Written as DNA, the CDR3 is TGTGCCAGCAGTGAACTGAGCGGCGGGGGCTCCTACAATGAGCAGTTCTTC. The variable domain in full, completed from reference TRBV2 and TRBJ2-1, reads EPEVTQTPSHQVTQMGQEVILRCVPISNHLYFYWYRQILGQKVEFLVSFYNNEISEKSEIFDDQFSVERPDGSNFTLKIRSTKLEDSAMYFCASSELSGGGSYNEQFFGPGTRLTVL.

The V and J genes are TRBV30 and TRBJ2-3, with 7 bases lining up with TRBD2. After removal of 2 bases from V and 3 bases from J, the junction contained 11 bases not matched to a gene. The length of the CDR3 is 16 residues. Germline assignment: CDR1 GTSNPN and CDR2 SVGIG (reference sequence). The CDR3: CAWSPPGRGLTDTQYF. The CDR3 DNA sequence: TGTGCCTGGAGTCCCCCGGGGCGGGGGTTGACAGATACGCAGTATTTT.

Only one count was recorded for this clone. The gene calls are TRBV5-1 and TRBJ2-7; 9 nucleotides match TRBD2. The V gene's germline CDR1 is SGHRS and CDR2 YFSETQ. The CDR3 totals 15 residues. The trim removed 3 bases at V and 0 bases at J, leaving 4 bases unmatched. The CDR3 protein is CASSYGSGSSYEQYF. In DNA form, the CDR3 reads TGCGCCAGCAGCTACGGTAGCGGGAGCTCCTACGAGCAGTACTTC.

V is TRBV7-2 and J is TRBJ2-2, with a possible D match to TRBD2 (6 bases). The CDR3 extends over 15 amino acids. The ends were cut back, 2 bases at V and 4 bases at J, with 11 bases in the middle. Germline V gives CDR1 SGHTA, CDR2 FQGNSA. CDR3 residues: CASSLKAGGTGELFF. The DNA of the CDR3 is TGTGCCAGCAGCTTAAAGGCCGGGGGCACCGGGGAGCTGTTTTTT.

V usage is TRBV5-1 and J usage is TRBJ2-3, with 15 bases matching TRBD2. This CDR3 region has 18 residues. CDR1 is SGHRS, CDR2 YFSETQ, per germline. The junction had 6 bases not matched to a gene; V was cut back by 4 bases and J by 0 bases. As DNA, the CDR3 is TGCGCCAGCAGCCCAGGACTAGCGGGGGGGCCCAGCACAGATACGCAGTATTTT. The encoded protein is CASSPGLAGGPSTDTQYF.

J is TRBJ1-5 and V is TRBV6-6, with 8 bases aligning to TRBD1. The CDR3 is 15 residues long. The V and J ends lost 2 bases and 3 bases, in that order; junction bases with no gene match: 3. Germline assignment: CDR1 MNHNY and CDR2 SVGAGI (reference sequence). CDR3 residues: CASSYRDRTNQPQHF. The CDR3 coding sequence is TGTGCCAGCAGTTACCGGGACAGGACCAATCAGCCCCAGCATTTT.

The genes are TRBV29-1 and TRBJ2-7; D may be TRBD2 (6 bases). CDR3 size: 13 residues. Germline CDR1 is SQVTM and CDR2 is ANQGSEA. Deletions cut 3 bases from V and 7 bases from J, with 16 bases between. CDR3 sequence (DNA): TGCAGCGTTGAGGGGGGACGGGGTCTAGAGCAGTACTTC. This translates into CSVEGGRGLEQYF.

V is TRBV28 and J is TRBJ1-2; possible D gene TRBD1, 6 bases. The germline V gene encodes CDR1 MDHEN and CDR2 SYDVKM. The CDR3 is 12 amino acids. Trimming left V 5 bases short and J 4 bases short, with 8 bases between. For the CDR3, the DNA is TGTGCCAGCAGTCAGACAGGCTATGGCTACACCTTC. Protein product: CASSQTGYGYTF.

The CDR3 loop is CASSLIPGQGDSYEQYF. CDR3 DNA sequence: TGTGCCAGCAGCTTGATACCCGGACAGGGGGACTCCTACGAGCAGTACTTC. The chain has TRBV7-6 and TRBJ2-7; 10 nucleotides agree with TRBD1. The CDR3 is made up of 17 amino acids. CDR1 and CDR2 (germline): SGHVS, FNYEAQ. V shed 3 bases, J shed 0 bases, and the junction held 8 bases outside the gene matches.

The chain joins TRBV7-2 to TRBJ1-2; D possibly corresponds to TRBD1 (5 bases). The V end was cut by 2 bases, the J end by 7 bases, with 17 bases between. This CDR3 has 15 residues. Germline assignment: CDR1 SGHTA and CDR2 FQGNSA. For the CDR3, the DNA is TGTGCCAGCAGCTTAAGTTCAGGGTCTGTTTCTGGCTACACCTTC. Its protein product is CASSLSSGSVSGYTF.

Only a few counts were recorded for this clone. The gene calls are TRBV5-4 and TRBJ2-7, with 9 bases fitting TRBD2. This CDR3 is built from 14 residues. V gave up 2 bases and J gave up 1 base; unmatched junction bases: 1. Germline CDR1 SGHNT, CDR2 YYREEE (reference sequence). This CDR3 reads CASSLAGGSYEQYF. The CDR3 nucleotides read TGTGCCAGCAGCTTAGCGGGAGGATCCTACGAGCAGTACTTC.

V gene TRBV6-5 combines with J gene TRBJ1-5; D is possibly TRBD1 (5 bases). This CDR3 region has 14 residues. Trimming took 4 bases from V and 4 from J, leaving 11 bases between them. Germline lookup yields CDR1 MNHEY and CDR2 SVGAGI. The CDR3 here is CASSSRVRNQPQHF. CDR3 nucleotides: TGTGCCAGCAGTTCCAGGGTAAGGAATCAGCCCCAGCATTTT.

CDR3 DNA: TGTGCCAGCAGCTCCGACAGGAGCCATGAAAAACTGTTTTTT. Protein sequence: CASSSDRSHEKLFF. V usage is TRBV5-4 and J usage is TRBJ1-4; D may be TRBD1 (6 bases). Trimming removed 3 bases from V and 6 bases from J, with 12 bases in between. Germline CDR1 is SGHNT and CDR2 is YYREEE (reference sequence). The CDR3 sequence is 14 residues long.